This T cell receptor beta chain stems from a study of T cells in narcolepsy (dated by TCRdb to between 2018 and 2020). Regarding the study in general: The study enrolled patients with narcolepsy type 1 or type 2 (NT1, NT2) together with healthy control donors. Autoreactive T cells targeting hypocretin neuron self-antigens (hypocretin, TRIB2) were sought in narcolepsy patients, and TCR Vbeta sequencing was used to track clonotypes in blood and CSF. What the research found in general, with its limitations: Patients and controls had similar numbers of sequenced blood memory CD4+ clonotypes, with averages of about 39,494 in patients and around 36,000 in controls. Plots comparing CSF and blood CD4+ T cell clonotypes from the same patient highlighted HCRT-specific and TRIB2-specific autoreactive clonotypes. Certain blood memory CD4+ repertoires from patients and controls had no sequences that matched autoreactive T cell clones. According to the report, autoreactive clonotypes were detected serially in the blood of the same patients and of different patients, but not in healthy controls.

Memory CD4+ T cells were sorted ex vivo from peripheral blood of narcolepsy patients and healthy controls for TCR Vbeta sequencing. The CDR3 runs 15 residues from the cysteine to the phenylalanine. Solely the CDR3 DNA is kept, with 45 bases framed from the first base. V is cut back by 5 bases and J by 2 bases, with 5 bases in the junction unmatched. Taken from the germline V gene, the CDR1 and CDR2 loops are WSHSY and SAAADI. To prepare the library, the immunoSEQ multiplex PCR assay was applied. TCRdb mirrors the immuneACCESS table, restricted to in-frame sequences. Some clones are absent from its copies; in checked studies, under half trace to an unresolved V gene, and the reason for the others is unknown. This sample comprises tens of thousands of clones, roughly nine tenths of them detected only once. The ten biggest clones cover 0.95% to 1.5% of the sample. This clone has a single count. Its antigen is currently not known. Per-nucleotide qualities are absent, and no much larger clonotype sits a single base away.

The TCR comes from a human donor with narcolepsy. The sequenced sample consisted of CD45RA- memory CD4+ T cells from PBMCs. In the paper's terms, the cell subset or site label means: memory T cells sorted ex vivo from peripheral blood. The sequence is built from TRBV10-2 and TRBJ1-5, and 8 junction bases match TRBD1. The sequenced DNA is TGCGCCAGCAGTACGGACAGGGCCGGCAATCAGCCCCAGCATTTT. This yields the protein CASSTDRAGNQPQHF.